One and the same sample provided the 26 T cell receptor beta chains below, sequenced in a study of T cell changes during pregnancy in multiple sclerosis. TCRdb's copy holds only in-frame clones and misses some; the assay was immunoSEQ multiplex PCR. The table lists about 98,000 clones, roughly nine tenths of them singletons. The sequencing used peripheral blood, collected after pregnancy. All receptors derive from a female donor in good health, enrolled as a control in a pregnancy study.

The chain links TRBV5-1 to TRBJ1-2, with 8 positions matching TRBD1. Trimming at V came to 3 bases and at J to 3 bases, leaving 10 bases not matched to a gene. The CDR3 is 16 residues long. The germline V gene encodes CDR1 SGHRS and CDR2 YFSETQ. The CDR3 loop reads CASSYYSGGADYGYTF. CDR3 DNA: TGCGCCAGCAGCTACTACTCAGGGGGCGCCGACTATGGCTACACCTTC.

V usage is TRBV6-5 and J usage is TRBJ2-5; no clear D. The CDR3 totals 14 residues. The germline CDR1 and CDR2 sequences are MNHEY and SVGAGI. V lost 5 bases to trimming and J lost 0 bases, with 10 bases between them. The CDR3 DNA reads TGTGCCAGCAGTCCCACAGTGTACCAAGAGACCCAGTACTTC. Protein: CASSPTVYQETQYF.

A single count supports this clone. The gene calls are TRBV28 and TRBJ2-7; the D gene is possibly TRBD1 (5 bases). V was shortened by 2 bases and J by 11 bases, with 10 bases between the two germline ends. The CDR3 contains 11 residues. In germline, CDR1 is MDHEN, CDR2 SYDVKM. CDR3 region: CASSLGAQKYF. The CDR3 DNA reads TGTGCCAGCAGTTTAGGGGCACAGAAGTACTTC.

The V and J genes are TRBV18 and TRBJ2-7; 8 bases map to TRBD1. The CDR3 is 15 residues long. Germline CDR1 reads KGHSH; CDR2 reads LQKENI. Germline trimming cut 4 bases from V and 4 bases from J; bases unmatched to any gene: 9. CDR3 coding DNA: TGTGCCAGCTCACTCGGACAGGGTTTATCATACGAGCAGTACTTC. It is translated as CASSLGQGLSYEQYF.

The J gene is TRBJ2-7, the V gene TRBV18, with D possibly TRBD2 on 7 matching bases. V lost 0 bases, J lost 2 bases, and 17 bases lay in between. The CDR3 is 17 amino acids. CDR1 and CDR2 from the germline V gene are KGHSH and LQKENI. CDR3 bases: TGTGCCAGCTCACCACCATCCCTTTCGGGGGGCGCCTACGAGCAGTACTTC. This codes for CASSPPSLSGGAYEQYF.

The rearrangement joins TRBV7-9 to TRBJ2-3, with TRBD1 as a possible D gene (5 bases). Trimming left V 5 bases short and J 5 bases short, with 17 bases between. There are 15 residues in the CDR3. CDR1 and CDR2 from the germline V gene are SEHNR and FQNEAQ (reference sequence). CDR3 bases: TGTGCCAGCAGCCCCAAGATTGGACACATAGATACGCAGTATTTT. Protein product: CASSPKIGHIDTQYF.

The DNA for the CDR3 is TGTGCCATCAGTGACGTCCGCTCTGGAAACACCATATATTTT. It encodes CAISDVRSGNTIYF. J is TRBJ1-3 and V is TRBV10-3; no clear D. Deletions cut 3 bases from V and 0 bases from J, with 6 bases between. Germline-derived CDR1 and CDR2 are ENHRY and SYGVKD. The CDR3 length is 14 residues.

The rearrangement links TRBV30 to TRBJ1-3, with 9 positions matching TRBD1. Germline values: CDR1 GTSNPN, CDR2 SVGIG (reference sequence). This CDR3 comprises 14 residues. Trimming took 8 bases from V and 4 from J; bases not matched to a gene: 9. DNA of the CDR3: TGTGCCACCTCACAGGGGGCGCTGGGAAACACCATATATTTT. This gives the protein CATSQGALGNTIYF.

The chain employs TRBV7-9 and TRBJ2-3; no firm D call. V lost 0 bases to trimming and J lost 0 bases, with 4 bases between them. Germline V lookup: CDR1 SEHNR, CDR2 FQNEAQ (reference sequence). The CDR3 length is 14 residues. In nucleotides, the CDR3 is TGTGCCAGCAGCTTAGCACTGAGCACAGATACGCAGTATTTT. This translates into CASSLALSTDTQYF.

This clone was counted a single time. The V call is TRBV7-2, the J call TRBJ2-7, with a weak D call TRBD1 (6 bases). Germline V gives CDR1 SGHTA, CDR2 FQGNSA. With 4 bases removed from V and 3 bases from J, the gap between germline ends came to 7 bases. The CDR3 is made up of 12 amino acids. The DNA for the CDR3 is TGTGCCAGCAGCTGGACAGTCTACGAGCAGTACTTC. As protein: CASSWTVYEQYF.

CDR3 protein: CASSFSQSSYEQYF. CDR3 coding DNA: TGTGCCAGCAGCTTTAGCCAGAGCTCCTACGAGCAGTACTTC. V usage is TRBV7-9 and J usage is TRBJ2-7; D ambiguous. Trimming removed 3 bases from V and 0 bases from J, with 9 bases in between. This CDR3 is built from 14 residues. Per germline, CDR1 SEHNR and CDR2 FQNEAQ (reference sequence).

CDR3 protein: CASTPSGNTEAFF. The CDR3 nucleotides are TGTGCCAGCACCCCTTCGGGTAACACTGAAGCTTTCTTT. The V gene is TRBV6-5, the J gene TRBJ1-1; D gene unclear. Germline V gives CDR1 MNHEY, CDR2 SVGAGI. Between the trimmed V and J ends, which lost 7 bases and 2 bases, there was a span of 11 bases. The CDR3 runs 13 residues.

This chain joins TRBV5-1 and TRBJ2-6; D possibly corresponds to TRBD1 (6 bases). The V gene lost 4 bases and the J gene lost 0 bases, with 14 bases spanning the gap. Per the germline V gene, CDR1 is SGHRS and CDR2 is YFSETQ. The CDR3 covers 17 residues. This chain's CDR3 is CASSPKQGTSGANVLTF. DNA for the CDR3: TGCGCCAGCAGCCCCAAACAGGGTACCTCTGGGGCCAACGTCCTGACTTTC. The full variable domain, its missing parts supplied by reference TRBV5-1 and TRBJ2-6, is KAGVTQTPRYLIKTRGQQVTLSCSPISGHRSVSWYQQTPGQGLQFLFEYFSETQRNKGNFPGRFSGRQFSNSRSEMNVSTLELGDSALYLCASSPKQGTSGANVLTFGAGSRLTVL.

The chain joins TRBV5-1 to TRBJ2-1; 8 bases are a match to TRBD2. Germline CDR1 is SGHRS and CDR2 is YFSETQ. This CDR3 is 15 amino acids long. The ends lost 0 bases at V and 5 bases at J; junction bases unmatched: 4. The chain's CDR3 is CASSLDGGVHNEQFF. CDR3 nucleotide sequence: TGCGCCAGCAGCTTGGACGGGGGGGTCCACAATGAGCAGTTCTTC.

The CDR3 bases are TGCGCCAGCAGTGAGCCGGGACAGGGGCCAGAGCAGTACTTC. It yields the protein CASSEPGQGPEQYF. The chain has TRBV10-2 and TRBJ2-7; 10 bases align to TRBD1. Losses at the gene ends were 2 bases for V and 7 bases for J; bases not matched to a gene: 5. The germline V gene encodes CDR1 WSHSY and CDR2 SAAADI. CDR3 length: 14 amino acids.

This chain links TRBV6-1 with TRBJ2-1; TRBD2 agrees at 7 bases. There are 15 residues in the CDR3. V lost 5 bases to trimming and J lost 8 bases; unmatched junction nucleotides: 12. The germline CDR1 and CDR2 sequences are MNHNS and SASEGT. The CDR3 region has the DNA TGTGCCAGCAGTCCGTGGACTAGTGGTGTCGATGAGCAGTTCTTC. Amino acid sequence: CASSPWTSGVDEQFF.

The chain employs TRBV5-6 and TRBJ1-2; a possible D gene is TRBD1 (5 bases). The germline V gene has CDR1 SGHDT and CDR2 YYEEEE. The CDR3 has 16 residues. V dropped 0 bases and J dropped 8 bases, with 20 bases sitting between them. The CDR3 sequence: CASSLAAGFPVLGYTF. For the CDR3, the DNA is TGTGCCAGCAGCTTGGCTGCAGGGTTCCCGGTGCTGGGCTACACCTTC.

This chain connects TRBV9 to TRBJ2-1; tentatively, D is TRBD2 (6 bases). V gave up 3 bases and J gave up 4 bases, with 17 bases separating them. Germline CDR1 and CDR2: SGDLS and YYNGEE. The CDR3 contains 16 residues. CDR3: CASSGRLDTRYNEQFF. In nucleotides, the CDR3 is TGTGCCAGCAGCGGAAGACTAGACACTAGATACAATGAGCAGTTCTTC.

The chain joins TRBV9 to TRBJ2-3; 8 nucleotides match TRBD1. The V and J ends lost 3 bases and 5 bases, in that order; junction bases with no gene match: 8. Per the germline V gene, CDR1 is SGDLS and CDR2 is YYNGEE. The CDR3 has 15 residues. The CDR3 coding sequence is TGTGCCAGCAGCGAACCGACAGGGGTGGAAGATACGCAGTATTTT. Its translation is CASSEPTGVEDTQYF.

The V gene is TRBV18, the J gene TRBJ2-7; D unresolved. The CDR3 is 14 amino acids. Looked up from germline, CDR1 is KGHSH and CDR2 is LQKENI. The V end was cut by 6 bases, the J end by 4 bases, with 16 bases between. In DNA, the CDR3 is TGTGCCAGCTCCCCCGGTAGTCCTCGATACGAGCAGTACTTC. It codes for CASSPGSPRYEQYF. Full variable domain (rest looked up from reference TRBV18 and TRBJ2-7): NAGVMQNPRHLVRRRGQEARLRCSPMKGHSHVYWYRQLPEEGLKFMVYLQKENIIDESGMPKERFSAEFPKEGPSILRIQQVVRGDSAAYFCASSPGSPRYEQYFGPGTRLTVT.

J is TRBJ2-5 and V is TRBV27; 7 positions match TRBD1. Germline V gene lookup returns CDR1 MNHEY and CDR2 SMNVEV (reference sequence). The ends lost 5 bases at V and 3 bases at J; junction bases unmatched: 3. The CDR3 loop spans 13 amino acids. This chain's CDR3 is CASSLGTEETQYF. The CDR3, as DNA: TGTGCCAGCAGTCTCGGGACAGAAGAGACCCAGTACTTC.

The chain joins TRBV28 to TRBJ1-1; 10 bases are shared with TRBD1. The V gene end was trimmed by 4 bases and the J gene end by 1 base; junction bases not matched to a gene: 3. The CDR3 length is 15 residues. The germline V gene has CDR1 MDHEN and CDR2 SYDVKM. CDR3 sequence: CASSWTGGGNTEAFF. CDR3 nucleotides: TGTGCCAGCAGTTGGACAGGGGGGGGGAACACTGAAGCTTTCTTT.

The gene calls are TRBV19 and TRBJ2-1, with 14 bases lining up with TRBD2. The CDR3 sequence is 15 residues long. Germline CDR1 reads LNHDA; CDR2 reads SQIVND (reference sequence). V shed 3 bases, J shed 6 bases, and the junction held 1 base outside the gene matches. In DNA form, the CDR3 reads TGTGCCAGTAGTATTGGGACTAGCGGGAGCAATGAGCAGTTCTTC. This gives the protein CASSIGTSGSNEQFF. The variable domain in full, completed from reference TRBV19 and TRBJ2-1, reads DGGITQSPKYLFRKEGQNVTLSCEQNLNHDAMYWYRQDPGQGLRLIYYSQIVNDFQKGDIAEGYSVSREKKESFPLTVTSAQKNPTAFYLCASSIGTSGSNEQFFGPGTRLTVL.

The CDR3 loop is CSVQGDVGNTIYF. Here the CDR3 DNA reads TGCAGCGTCCAGGGGGATGTCGGAAACACCATATATTTT. The chain carries TRBV29-1 and TRBJ1-3; 7 bases agree with TRBD1. This CDR3 spans 13 amino acids. Germline CDR1 is SQVTM and CDR2 is ANQGSEA. With V trimmed by 6 bases and J by 4 bases, 6 bases remained unmatched.

This clone was counted a single time. V usage is TRBV10-3 and J usage is TRBJ2-2, with a tentative D call TRBD2 (7 bases). This CDR3 is 15 amino acids long. Trimming left V 7 bases short and J 3 bases short, with 15 bases between. The germline gives CDR1 ENHRY, CDR2 SYGVKD. This CDR3 is CAINGGQGDTGELFF. DNA of the CDR3: TGTGCCATCAACGGGGGGCAGGGAGACACCGGGGAGCTGTTTTTT.

The J gene is TRBJ2-2, the V gene TRBV7-9; maybe TRBD1 (5 bases). Germline V gene sequence: CDR1 SEHNR, CDR2 FQNEAQ (reference sequence). This CDR3 contains 15 residues. The ends were cut back, 3 bases at V and 4 bases at J, with 12 bases in the middle. CDR3 region: CASSLTQGSTGELFF. The CDR3 DNA reads as TGTGCCAGCAGCTTGACCCAGGGAAGCACCGGGGAGCTGTTTTTT.